These 19 T cell receptor beta chains were sequenced from one sample in a study of regulatory and conventional T cells in RAG deficiency. Conventional CD4+ T cells were sorted from blood as CD25-low CD127-high cells. TCRdb's table, derived via immunoSEQ multiplex PCR, lists solely in-frame clones and lacks some. The table shows tens of thousands of clones, with approximately 95% occurring only once. These sequences were also reported in another study, on regulatory T cells. That work adds: Amplification used 52 TRBV primers and 13 TRBJ primers.

Sequencing used CD25- CD4+ T cells sorted from blood. All receptors derive from a human donor in good health.

This chain joins TRBV19 and TRBJ2-3; 11 bases are shared with TRBD2. Germline lookup yields CDR1 LNHDA and CDR2 SQIVND (reference sequence). The CDR3 is made up of 16 amino acids. V shed 4 bases and J 2 bases; nucleotides not matched to a gene: 5. CDR3 sequence (DNA): TGTGCCAGTAGTAAGGGACTAGCGGACTTCACAGATACGCAGTATTTT. Amino acid sequence: CASSKGLADFTDTQYF.

This clone was found once. The V gene is TRBV30, the J gene TRBJ2-7; 12 bases are a match to TRBD1. Germline assignment: CDR1 GTSNPN and CDR2 SVGIG (reference sequence). CDR3 length equals 15 residues. V shed 4 bases and J 5 bases; nucleotides not matched to a gene: 9. CDR3 loop: CAWTTRDRGPDEQYF. CDR3 coding DNA: TGTGCCTGGACCACCCGGGACAGGGGGCCAGACGAGCAGTACTTC.

The V call is TRBV2, the J call TRBJ2-5; the match to TRBD2 covers 7 bases. This CDR3 comprises 14 residues. With 4 bases clipped from V and 4 bases from J, the junction kept 6 bases outside the gene matches. Germline V gene lookup returns CDR1 SNHLY and CDR2 FYNNEI. CDR3 region: CASSVWASGETQYF. The CDR3 coding sequence is TGTGCCAGCAGTGTTTGGGCTAGCGGAGAGACCCAGTACTTC.

The chain is built from TRBV28 and TRBJ1-2; 8 nucleotides match TRBD1. The length of the CDR3 is 13 residues. With 6 bases clipped from V and 7 bases from J, the junction kept 7 bases outside the gene matches. Germline-derived CDR1 and CDR2 are MDHEN and SYDVKM. The CDR3 here is CASRRWTGPGYTF. Here the CDR3 DNA reads TGTGCCAGCAGAAGGTGGACAGGGCCTGGCTACACCTTC.

The V gene is TRBV4-1, the J gene TRBJ1-5; 9 bases map to TRBD1. The germline CDR1 and CDR2 sequences are MGHRA and YSYEKL. With 0 bases clipped from V and 7 bases from J, the junction kept 7 bases outside the gene matches. CDR3 length: 16 amino acids. The chain's CDR3 is CASSQESTGGRQPQHF. The CDR3 DNA reads TGCGCCAGCAGCCAAGAATCTACAGGGGGCCGACAGCCCCAGCATTTT.

This rearrangement joins TRBV10-3 to TRBJ1-6; no definite D call. The CDR3 is made up of 13 amino acids. Deletions cut 7 bases from V and 10 bases from J, with 14 bases between. Germline CDR1 ENHRY, CDR2 SYGVKD. CDR3 nucleotide sequence: TGTGCCATCACTGCCATTATCGGGTCACCCCTCCACTTT. This gives the protein CAITAIIGSPLHF.

The chain employs TRBV4-2 and TRBJ1-5, with D hard to call. Trimming removed 7 bases from V and 2 bases from J, with 6 bases in between. The germline gives CDR1 LGHNA, CDR2 YNFKEQ. The CDR3 runs to 12 residues. CDR3 DNA: TGTGCCAGCAATAGAGGCAATCAGCCCCAGCATTTT. Translated: CASNRGNQPQHF.

The chain uses TRBV5-1 and TRBJ2-3, with 8 bases that match TRBD2. The CDR3 runs 14 residues. Losses at the gene ends were 4 bases for V and 3 bases for J; bases not matched to a gene: 4. The V gene's germline CDR1 is SGHRS and CDR2 YFSETQ. The CDR3 is CASSDSGVTDTQYF. For the CDR3, the DNA is TGCGCCAGCAGCGATAGCGGGGTAACAGATACGCAGTATTTT.

CDR3 protein: CASSIPGETQYF. CDR3 coding DNA: TGTGCCAGCAGCATCCCCGGGGAGACCCAGTACTTC. V usage is TRBV7-3 and J usage is TRBJ2-5; D is unresolved. Looked up from germline, CDR1 is SGHTA and CDR2 is FQGTGA. This CDR3 spans 12 amino acids. The V end was cut by 5 bases, the J end by 5 bases, with 9 bases between.

The CDR3 protein is CASGPTNTEAFF. CDR3 DNA sequence: TGTGCCAGCGGGCCAACTAACACTGAAGCTTTCTTT. The J gene is TRBJ1-1, the V gene TRBV6-1; D gene ambiguous. Germline-derived CDR1 and CDR2 are MNHNS and SASEGT. CDR3 length: 12 residues. With 8 bases removed from V and 2 bases from J, the gap between germline ends came to 9 bases.

This chain joins TRBV5-1 and TRBJ2-7; TRBD1 agrees at 9 bases. J lost 9 bases, V lost 4 bases, and 26 bases had no gene match. This CDR3 has 19 amino acids. The V gene's germline CDR1 is SGHRS and CDR2 YFSETQ. The CDR3 DNA reads as TGCGCCAGCAGCCGGGGGACAGGGTTTCTCTCGCCGACTCCCCGGCGGCAGTACTTC. This sequence encodes CASSRGTGFLSPTPRRQYF. The variable domain in full, with the rest retrieved from reference TRBV5-1 and TRBJ2-7, is KAGVTQTPRYLIKTRGQQVTLSCSPISGHRSVSWYQQTPGQGLQFLFEYFSETQRNKGNFPGRFSGRQFSNSRSEMNVSTLELGDSALYLCASSRGTGFLSPTPRRQYFGPGTRLTVT.

This sequence joins TRBV30 and TRBJ1-2; D uncertain. CDR1 is GTSNPN, CDR2 SVGIG, per germline (reference sequence). V lost 0 bases to trimming and J lost 8 bases, with 16 bases between them. This CDR3 has 14 residues. CDR3 DNA: TGTGCCTGGAGTGTACGGGTGGGAGGGCACGGCTACACCTTC. Translating it yields CAWSVRVGGHGYTF.

V gene TRBV4-1 combines with J gene TRBJ1-4, with 9 bases matching TRBD1. V lost 1 base and J lost 1; bases outside the gene matches: 7. CDR3 length equals 18 residues. Looked up from germline, CDR1 is MGHRA and CDR2 is YSYEKL. DNA of the CDR3: TGCGCCAGCAGCCAAGCCAGGACAGGGGTGCAAACTAATGAAAAACTGTTTTTT. It is translated as CASSQARTGVQTNEKLFF.

The V gene is TRBV4-2, the J gene TRBJ1-6; D is unresolved. There are 14 residues in the CDR3. Trimming left V 0 bases short and J 7 bases short, with 7 bases between. Germline CDR1 is LGHNA and CDR2 is YNFKEQ. The CDR3 region has the DNA TGTGCCAGCAGCCAAGAACGGGTGAATTCACCCCTCCACTTT. Its protein product is CASSQERVNSPLHF.

The rearrangement joins TRBV11-3 to TRBJ2-1; possibly TRBD1 for D (5 bases). The CDR3 spans 16 residues. Trimming took 4 bases from V and 4 from J, leaving 17 bases between them. The germline gives CDR1 SGHNT, CDR2 YENEEA. The CDR3 is CASSSGQGAGYNEQFF. CDR3 bases: TGTGCCAGCAGCTCCGGCCAAGGGGCCGGGTACAATGAGCAGTTCTTC. Combining the CDR3 with reference TRBV11-3 and TRBJ2-1 gives the whole variable domain EAGVVQSPRYKIIEKKQPVAFWCNPISGHNTLYWYLQNLGQGPELLIRYENEEAVDDSQLPKDRFSAERLKGVDSTLKIQPAELGDSAVYLCASSSGQGAGYNEQFFGPGTRLTVL.

The chain carries TRBV5-4 and TRBJ2-1; D is unresolved. Trimming shortened V by 0 bases and J by 0 bases, and 7 bases separated the two germline ends. Germline CDR1 SGHNT, CDR2 YYREEE (reference sequence). The length of the CDR3 is 15 residues. The CDR3, as DNA: TGTGCCAGCAGCTTGGACGCTAGCTCCTACAATGAGCAGTTCTTC. It translates to CASSLDASSYNEQFF.

The rearrangement links TRBV10-3 to TRBJ1-4, with a tentative D call TRBD1 (5 bases). The CDR3 sequence is 12 residues long. Germline V gene lookup returns CDR1 ENHRY and CDR2 SYGVKD. V lost 8 bases to trimming and J lost 6 bases, with 10 bases between them. The CDR3 here is CAISTEDEKLFF. The CDR3 nucleotides read TGTGCCATCTCGACAGAAGATGAAAAACTGTTTTTT.

CDR3 protein: CASGTSGVSYNEQFF. In DNA, the CDR3 is TGTGCCAGCGGGACTAGCGGGGTGTCCTACAATGAGCAGTTCTTC. The chain combines TRBV19 with TRBJ2-1; 13 bases are a match to TRBD2. Germline CDR1 and CDR2: LNHDA and SQIVND (reference sequence). With V trimmed by 9 bases and J by 1 base, 3 bases remained unmatched. The CDR3 covers 15 residues.

The rearrangement uses TRBV14 and TRBJ2-1, with 14 bases identical to TRBD2. The CDR3 has 16 amino acids. With V trimmed by 3 bases and J by 7 bases, 5 bases remained unmatched. Germline CDR1 reads SGHDN; CDR2 reads FVKESK. Here the CDR3 DNA reads TGTGCCAGCAGCCAGAGGACTAGCGGGGGGCATAATGAGCAGTTCTTC. Its protein product is CASSQRTSGGHNEQFF.